The 32 T cell receptor beta chains listed next were all sequenced from one sample in a study of cytomegalovirus exposure and HLA in healthy donors. Method: immunoSEQ multiplex PCR; TCRdb's copy keeps in-frame clones and lacks some. There are 150,000 to 200,000 clones in the sample; more than 70% occur only once, and 9.5% to 13% lies in the top ten. The specimen was PBMCs. The receptors stem from a man under 40 in good health and CMV-seropositive.

The chain employs TRBV29-1 and TRBJ2-2; unclear D gene. This CDR3 has 11 residues. V lost 7 bases and J 2 bases, leaving 5 bases between the germline ends. The germline V gene has CDR1 SQVTM and CDR2 ANQGSEA. CDR3 in amino acids: CSASNTGELFF. The CDR3 DNA reads TGCAGCGCGAGCAACACCGGGGAGCTGTTTTTT.

V and J are TRBV19 and TRBJ2-6; unclear D gene. This CDR3 contains 17 residues. CDR1 and CDR2 (germline): LNHDA, SQIVND (reference sequence). Trimming removed 7 bases from V and 0 bases from J, with 16 bases in between. As DNA, the CDR3 is TGTGCCAGTATTAGAACGACGGCAGGCTCTGGGGCCAACGTCCTGACTTTC. Its protein product is CASIRTTAGSGANVLTF. Complete variable domain (other parts from reference TRBV19 and TRBJ2-6): DGGITQSPKYLFRKEGQNVTLSCEQNLNHDAMYWYRQDPGQGLRLIYYSQIVNDFQKGDIAEGYSVSREKKESFPLTVTSAQKNPTAFYLCASIRTTAGSGANVLTFGAGSRLTVL.

The chain combines TRBV9 with TRBJ2-3; TRBD2 is a possible D gene (7 bases). The CDR3 contains 16 residues. Trimming shortened V by 0 bases and J by 2 bases, and 13 bases separated the two germline ends. Germline lookup yields CDR1 SGDLS and CDR2 YYNGEE. CDR3 residues: CASSVATGGTTDTQYF. CDR3 DNA sequence: TGTGCCAGCAGCGTAGCTACGGGGGGCACCACAGATACGCAGTATTTT.

V and J are TRBV19 and TRBJ2-3; D gene ambiguous. The CDR3 contains 13 residues. CDR1 and CDR2 (germline): LNHDA, SQIVND (reference sequence). The ends were cut back, 3 bases at V and 6 bases at J, with 10 bases in the middle. The CDR3 is CASSISSLDTQYF. CDR3 sequence (DNA): TGTGCCAGTAGTATTAGCAGCCTCGATACGCAGTATTTT.

This rearrangement joins TRBV5-4 to TRBJ2-7, with D maybe TRBD2 (5 bases). The CDR3 contains 12 residues. V lost 0 bases and J lost 6, with 7 bases in between. The germline gives CDR1 SGHNT, CDR2 YYREEE (reference sequence). This CDR3 is CASSLDAGEQYF. For the CDR3, the DNA is TGTGCCAGCAGCTTGGACGCGGGCGAGCAGTACTTC.

The chain links TRBV10-3 to TRBJ2-7; the match to TRBD1 covers 7 bases. The CDR3 sequence is 14 residues long. Germline-derived CDR1 and CDR2 are ENHRY and SYGVKD. V was pared by 3 bases and J by 3 bases, with 5 bases of the junction left unmatched. In DNA, the CDR3 is TGTGCCATCAGTGATCCGACAGGGAACTACGAGCAGTACTTC. Its protein product is CAISDPTGNYEQYF.

The chain recombines TRBV5-1 with TRBJ2-2; D is perhaps TRBD1 (7 bases). Germline CDR1 reads SGHRS; CDR2 reads YFSETQ. The CDR3 covers 14 residues. V lost 4 bases to trimming and J lost 4 bases, with 11 bases between them. The CDR3 DNA is TGCGCCAGCAGCGCGGGACAGAGCACCGGGGAGCTGTTTTTT. Residues: CASSAGQSTGELFF.

The V and J genes are TRBV9 and TRBJ1-6; D unresolved. This CDR3 region has 12 residues. CDR1 SGDLS and CDR2 YYNGEE come from the germline V gene. Trimming stripped 0 bases from V and 11 bases from J, with 6 bases between. The CDR3: CASSVGRAPLHF. The CDR3 bases are TGTGCCAGCAGCGTAGGGAGGGCACCCCTCCACTTT.

The chain combines TRBV7-9 with TRBJ2-7; no firm D call. Germline CDR1 reads SEHNR; CDR2 reads FQNEAQ (reference sequence). The CDR3 is made up of 14 amino acids. The V end was cut by 5 bases, the J end by 3 bases, with 14 bases between. CDR3 loop: CASSQWSRGYEQYF. The CDR3 bases are TGTGCCAGCAGCCAGTGGTCGCGCGGCTACGAGCAGTACTTC.

V and J are TRBV7-2 and TRBJ1-4, with D unclear. V was pared by 2 bases and J by 6 bases, with 13 bases between. The CDR3 spans 15 residues. The germline V gene has CDR1 SGHTA and CDR2 FQGNSA. The CDR3, as DNA: TGTGCCAGCAGCTTACGGCCAGGTTCCGATGAAAAACTGTTTTTT. The encoded protein is CASSLRPGSDEKLFF. Together with reference TRBV7-2 and TRBJ1-4, the CDR3 gives the full variable domain: GAGVSQSPSNKVTEKGKDVELRCDPISGHTALYWYRQSLGQGLEFLIYFQGNSAPDKSGLPSDRFSAERTGGSVSTLTIQRTQQEDSAVYLCASSLRPGSDEKLFFGSGTQLSVL.

The CDR3 sequence: CACPTGAGANVLTF. In DNA, the CDR3 is TGTGCGTGCCCTACAGGGGCTGGGGCCAACGTCCTGACTTTC. V usage is TRBV30 and J usage is TRBJ2-6; 7 nucleotides line up with TRBD1. The CDR3 loop spans 14 amino acids. The germline CDR1 and CDR2 sequences are GTSNPN and SVGIG (reference sequence). Full variable domain (outside the CDR3, taken from reference TRBV30 and TRBJ2-6): SQTIHQWPATLVQPVGSPLSLECTVEGTSNPNLYWYRQAAGRGLQLLFYSVGIGQISSEVPQNLSASRPQDRQFILSSKKLLLSDSGFYLCACPTGAGANVLTFGAGSRLTVL.

The rearrangement uses TRBV28 and TRBJ1-3; D is ambiguous. This CDR3 spans 14 amino acids. CDR1 and CDR2 from the germline V gene are MDHEN and SYDVKM. The V end was cut by 2 bases, the J end by 0 bases, with 5 bases between. The CDR3: CASSLRGSGNTIYF. The CDR3 DNA follows: TGTGCCAGCAGTTTACGGGGCTCTGGAAACACCATATATTTT.

J is TRBJ2-7 and V is TRBV30; 8 nucleotides align to TRBD1. The CDR3 spans 13 residues. V trimming: 2 bases; J trimming: 6 bases; junction bases outside the gene matches: 6. CDR1 is GTSNPN, CDR2 SVGIG, per germline (reference sequence). The CDR3 region has the DNA TGTGCCTGGAGTTCACGGACAGGGTCCGAGCAGTACTTC. Translated: CAWSSRTGSEQYF.

The chain has TRBV4-2 and TRBJ2-1, with TRBD2 as a possible D gene (6 bases). Trimming cost V 1 base and J 5 bases, with 12 bases left between them. The CDR3 length is 15 residues. Germline assignment: CDR1 LGHNA and CDR2 YNFKEQ. The CDR3 DNA follows: TGTGCCAGCAGCCAAGTTACTAGCTATAACAATGAGCAGTTCTTC. Translation gives CASSQVTSYNNEQFF.

This sequence joins TRBV28 and TRBJ1-4; weak D call: TRBD1 (5 bases). V dropped 2 bases and J dropped 3 bases, with 10 bases sitting between them. The CDR3 has 15 residues. Germline CDR1 MDHEN, CDR2 SYDVKM. CDR3 sequence: CASSLAGEANEKLFF. DNA for the CDR3: TGTGCCAGCAGTTTAGCGGGGGAGGCTAATGAAAAACTGTTTTTT.

CDR3 nucleotides: TGTGCCAGCAGCCCCCGGGTCGGGGAAAAACTGTTTTTT. It translates to CASSPRVGEKLFF. The chain joins TRBV7-3 to TRBJ1-4, with D uncertain. Germline V gene lookup returns CDR1 SGHTA and CDR2 FQGTGA. The CDR3 totals 13 residues. With 5 bases removed from V and 8 bases from J, the gap between germline ends came to 12 bases.

This sequence joins TRBV2 and TRBJ1-3; perhaps TRBD1 as D (6 bases). V lost 8 bases, J lost 4 bases, and 18 bases lay in between. The CDR3 extends over 15 amino acids. CDR1 is SNHLY, CDR2 FYNNEI, per germline. The CDR3 loop is CASGGSSSAGNTIYF. CDR3 in DNA: TGTGCCAGCGGGGGCAGCTCCAGTGCCGGAAACACCATATATTTT.

The V gene is TRBV5-1, the J gene TRBJ2-7, with 7 bases identical to TRBD2. Germline loops: CDR1 SGHRS, CDR2 YFSETQ. The CDR3 is made up of 14 amino acids. Trimming took 1 base from V and 3 from J; bases not matched to a gene: 4. DNA for the CDR3: TGCGCCAGCAGCTTGAGCGGGAACAACTACGAGCAGTACTTC. The encoded protein is CASSLSGNNYEQYF.

This rearrangement joins TRBV30 to TRBJ1-1; D is undetermined. Trimming stripped 1 base from V and 7 bases from J, with 10 bases between. Germline V gene lookup returns CDR1 GTSNPN and CDR2 SVGIG (reference sequence). CDR3 length: 12 amino acids. The DNA for the CDR3 is TGTGCCTGGAGTGCCGGTAACCGTGAAGCTTTCTTT. It is translated as CAWSAGNREAFF.

This clone appeared a single time. The chain is built from TRBV6-1 and TRBJ2-3; 8 positions match TRBD1. The V gene end was trimmed by 0 bases and the J gene end by 5 bases; junction bases not matched to a gene: 10. The CDR3 is 17 residues long. Germline V gene sequence: CDR1 MNHNS, CDR2 SASEGT. The CDR3 nucleotides are TGTGCCAGCAGTGAAGCGGGACCCAGGGGGCAGGTAGATACGCAGTATTTT. This encodes CASSEAGPRGQVDTQYF.

This clone was seen ten or more times. The rearrangement links TRBV27 to TRBJ2-3; maybe TRBD2 (7 bases). Germline values: CDR1 MNHEY, CDR2 SMNVEV (reference sequence). CDR3 length: 19 amino acids. V lost 0 bases and J lost 0, with 19 bases in between. The CDR3 DNA is TGTGCCAGCAGTTTATCGGGGGGGGCCCTCTTCTCGAGCACAGATACGCAGTATTTT. It yields the protein CASSLSGGALFSSTDTQYF.

The chain recombines TRBV4-1 with TRBJ1-1, with 10 bases matching TRBD1. With V trimmed by 2 bases and J by 1 base, 10 bases remained unmatched. CDR1 is MGHRA, CDR2 YSYEKL, per germline. The CDR3 has 18 residues. As DNA, the CDR3 is TGCGCCAGCAGCCAACGGGTTTGGGGACAGGGGTCGAACACTGAAGCTTTCTTT. This codes for CASSQRVWGQGSNTEAFF.

This rearrangement joins TRBV28 to TRBJ2-7, with TRBD2 as a possible D gene (6 bases). Germline-derived CDR1 and CDR2 are MDHEN and SYDVKM. V shed 3 bases and J shed 1 base, with 13 bases lying between them. CDR3 length equals 15 residues. In nucleotides, the CDR3 is TGTGCCAGCAGTTTTCAGGGACTCAGGTCCTACGAGCAGTACTTC. Protein: CASSFQGLRSYEQYF. The full variable domain, its missing parts supplied by reference TRBV28 and TRBJ2-7, is DVKVTQSSRYLVKRTGEKVFLECVQDMDHENMFWYRQDPGLGLRLIYFSYDVKMKEKGDIPEGYSVSREKKERFSLILESASTNQTSMYLCASSFQGLRSYEQYFGPGTRLTVT.

In this sample, this clone turned up once. The V and J genes are TRBV9 and TRBJ2-5, with D possibly TRBD1 on 5 matching bases. Trimming took 0 bases from V and 3 from J, leaving 9 bases between them. The CDR3 totals 14 residues. Germline values: CDR1 SGDLS, CDR2 YYNGEE. CDR3 loop: CASSVAETEETQYF. The CDR3 bases are TGTGCCAGCAGCGTAGCCGAGACAGAAGAGACCCAGTACTTC. The variable domain in full, completed from reference TRBV9 and TRBJ2-5, reads DSGVTQTPKHLITATGQRVTLRCSPRSGDLSVYWYQQSLDQGLQFLIQYYNGEERAKGNILERFSAQQFPDLHSELNLSSLELGDSALYFCASSVAETEETQYFGPGTRLLVL.

CDR3 protein: CASGGSSGNTIYF. The CDR3, as DNA: TGTGCCAGCGGGGGCAGCTCTGGAAACACCATATATTTT. V gene TRBV28 combines with J gene TRBJ1-3; tentative D call: TRBD1 (6 bases). Trimming cost V 8 bases and J 0 bases, with 8 bases left between them. This CDR3 comprises 13 residues. Germline CDR1 MDHEN, CDR2 SYDVKM.

The rearrangement joins TRBV18 to TRBJ2-2; 9 bases match TRBD2. The length of the CDR3 is 17 residues. Germline CDR1 KGHSH, CDR2 LQKENI. V was pared by 2 bases and J by 2 bases, with 6 bases of the junction left unmatched. This CDR3 reads CASSPSATSGNTGELFF. DNA of the CDR3: TGTGCCAGCTCACCATCAGCGACTAGCGGAAACACCGGGGAGCTGTTTTTT.

This clone has a handful of counts. The chain employs TRBV29-1 and TRBJ1-5; D gene uncertain. CDR3 size: 13 residues. The germline V gene encodes CDR1 SQVTM and CDR2 ANQGSEA. V shed 1 base and J shed 3 bases, with 7 bases lying between them. The CDR3 here is CSVEGEVNQPQHF. The DNA for the CDR3 is TGCAGCGTTGAAGGGGAGGTCAATCAGCCCCAGCATTTT.

The chain is built from TRBV28 and TRBJ2-7; D possibly corresponds to TRBD2 (6 bases). Germline assignment: CDR1 MDHEN and CDR2 SYDVKM. The CDR3 contains 15 residues. Deletions cut 4 bases from V and 7 bases from J, with 20 bases between. In nucleotides, the CDR3 is TGTGCCAGCAGTTCCCTTACCGGGGGACGGAGGGAGCAGTACTTC. It encodes CASSSLTGGRREQYF.

The rearrangement uses TRBV6-1 and TRBJ2-1, with D possibly being TRBD1 (6 bases). Germline CDR1 and CDR2: MNHNS and SASEGT. The CDR3 runs to 15 residues. V lost 2 bases and J 1 base, leaving 9 bases between the germline ends. CDR3 in DNA: TGTGCCAGCAGTGAACAGGGGTGGTCCTACAATGAGCAGTTCTTC. Encoded protein: CASSEQGWSYNEQFF.

This chain uses TRBV6-1 with TRBJ1-2; no definite D call. Germline CDR1 reads MNHNS; CDR2 reads SASEGT. The V and J ends lost 1 base and 2 bases respectively, with 8 bases between them. The CDR3 has 14 amino acids. DNA for the CDR3: TGTGCCAGCAGTGAAGGGACTCAAAACTATGGCTACACCTTC. The encoded protein is CASSEGTQNYGYTF.

This clone was seen a single time. The chain carries TRBV2 and TRBJ1-2; 8 nucleotides line up with TRBD1. J was trimmed by 8 bases and V by 6 bases; bases with no gene match: 11. The CDR3 totals 14 residues. Germline V gene data show CDR1 as SNHLY and CDR2 as FYNNEI. CDR3 sequence: CASSRQTGATGYTF. The CDR3 DNA follows: TGTGCCAGCAGCCGACAGACAGGGGCTACGGGCTACACCTTC.

The chain combines TRBV27 with TRBJ2-5; TRBD1 matches at 10 bases. V dropped 5 bases and J dropped 2; count of bases not matched to a gene: 2. CDR1 is MNHEY and CDR2 is SMNVEV in the germline V gene (reference sequence). The CDR3 sequence is 14 residues long. Here the CDR3 DNA reads TGTGCCAGCAGTGGACAGGGGGGACAAGAGACCCAGTACTTC. The encoded protein is CASSGQGGQETQYF.